The T cell receptor (beta chain) described here comes from a study of blood T cell repertoires in COVID-19. About the study: The United States, Italy and Spain supplied acute and convalescent COVID-19 samples. T cells, B-cell-depleted T cells, or PBMCs supplied cDNA or gDNA.

Seattle participants joined during active infection and were tracked over time. Methods used by the authors: Amplification of reference gene primers provided the estimated nucleated cell counts. The method was immunoSEQ multiplex PCR; TCRdb's version includes in-frame clones alone and lacks a portion of them. V, J and clone size reflect that table, while D and trimming were determined from the DNA. The profile shows about 230,000 clones, over 80% of them singletons. The CDR3 extends over 13 amino acids. Trimming removed 5 bases at V and 6 bases at J, with 14 bases between. Germline V lookup: CDR1 MDHEN, CDR2 SYDVKM.

The gene calls are TRBV28 and TRBJ2-7; no clear D gene. Sequencing was carried out using peripheral blood. This receptor was taken from a woman under 40 with COVID-19, enrolled during active disease. The CDR3 DNA reads TGTGCCAGCAGTCCATCCGGTTACGGCGAGCAGTACTTC. Protein sequence: CASSPSGYGEQYF.